Included here is one T cell receptor beta chain sequence, with context. MiXCR, run by TCRdb on the 5' RACE reads, gives a single entry per CDR3 protein. This table has 400,000 to 550,000 distinct CDR3 sequences, roughly 25% appearing once. CDR1 KGHSH and CDR2 LQKENI come from the germline V gene. Deletions cut 0 bases from V and 8 bases from J, with 8 bases between. This CDR3 contains 13 residues. The data derive from a study of T-cell memory formation after mild COVID-19. The J gene is TRBJ2-1, the V gene TRBV18; D may match TRBD1 or TRBD2 (5 bases each). The sample was PBMCs or a T cell subset sorted from them (not recorded which). This TCR was recovered from an adult woman who had mild COVID-19 (a few samples of this study predate the infection). Cell type and time point are not known. DNA for the CDR3: TGTGCCAGCTCACCACCGGGGGTGCATGAGCAGTTCTTC. Its protein is CASSPPGVHEQFF.